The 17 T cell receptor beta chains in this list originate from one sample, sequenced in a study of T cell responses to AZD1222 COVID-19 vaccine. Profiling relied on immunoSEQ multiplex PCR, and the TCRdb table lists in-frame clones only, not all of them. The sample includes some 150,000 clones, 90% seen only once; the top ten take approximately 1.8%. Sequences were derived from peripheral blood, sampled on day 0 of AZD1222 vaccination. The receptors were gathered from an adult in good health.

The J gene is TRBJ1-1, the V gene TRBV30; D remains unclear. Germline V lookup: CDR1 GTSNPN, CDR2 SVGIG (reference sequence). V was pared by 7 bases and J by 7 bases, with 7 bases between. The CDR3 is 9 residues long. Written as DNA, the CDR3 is TGTGCCTTCAGTCGTGAAGCTTTCTTT. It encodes CAFSREAFF.

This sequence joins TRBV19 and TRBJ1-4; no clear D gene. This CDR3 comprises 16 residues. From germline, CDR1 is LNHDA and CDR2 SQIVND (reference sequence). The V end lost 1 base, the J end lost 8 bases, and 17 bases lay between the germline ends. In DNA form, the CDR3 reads TGTGCCAGTAGTATAGTTTACCCGACCTGGGGAGAAAAACTGTTTTTT. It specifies CASSIVYPTWGEKLFF.

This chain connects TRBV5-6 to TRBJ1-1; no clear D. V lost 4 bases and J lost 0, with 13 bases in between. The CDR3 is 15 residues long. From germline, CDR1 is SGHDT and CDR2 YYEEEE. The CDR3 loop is CASSRTYELNTEAFF. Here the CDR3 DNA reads TGTGCCAGCAGCCGAACTTATGAGCTGAACACTGAAGCTTTCTTT.

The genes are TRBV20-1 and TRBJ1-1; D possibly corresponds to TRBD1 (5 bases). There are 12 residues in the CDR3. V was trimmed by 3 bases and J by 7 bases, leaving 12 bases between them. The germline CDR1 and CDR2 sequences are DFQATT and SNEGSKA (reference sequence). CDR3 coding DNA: TGCAGTGCTAGTTCTGGGGCCGGTGAAGCTTTCTTT. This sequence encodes CSASSGAGEAFF.

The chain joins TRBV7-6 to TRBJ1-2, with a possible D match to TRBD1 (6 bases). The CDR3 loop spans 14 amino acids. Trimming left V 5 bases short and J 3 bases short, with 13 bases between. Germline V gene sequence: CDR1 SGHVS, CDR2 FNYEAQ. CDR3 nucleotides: TGTGCCAGCAGCCCTCACAGGGACGACTATGGCTACACCTTC. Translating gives CASSPHRDDYGYTF. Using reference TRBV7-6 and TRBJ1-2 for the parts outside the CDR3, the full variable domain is GAGVSQSPRYKVTKRGQDVALRCDPISGHVSLYWYRQALGQGPEFLTYFNYEAQQDKSGLPNDRFSAERPEGSISTLTIQRTEQRDSAMYRCASSPHRDDYGYTFGSGTRLTVV.

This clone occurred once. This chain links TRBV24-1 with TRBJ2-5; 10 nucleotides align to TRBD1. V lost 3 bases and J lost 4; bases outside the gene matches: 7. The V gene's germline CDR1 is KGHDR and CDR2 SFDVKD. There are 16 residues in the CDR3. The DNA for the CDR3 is TGTGCCACCAGTGATCCGGGACAGGGGAGGGGAGAGACCCAGTACTTC. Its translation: CATSDPGQGRGETQYF.

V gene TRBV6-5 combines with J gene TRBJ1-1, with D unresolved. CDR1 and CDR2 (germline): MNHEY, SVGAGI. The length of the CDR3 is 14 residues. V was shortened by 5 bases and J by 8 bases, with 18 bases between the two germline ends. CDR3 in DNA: TGTGCCAGCAGTACCCTGGACGGCTCCAACGAAGCTTTCTTT. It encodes CASSTLDGSNEAFF.

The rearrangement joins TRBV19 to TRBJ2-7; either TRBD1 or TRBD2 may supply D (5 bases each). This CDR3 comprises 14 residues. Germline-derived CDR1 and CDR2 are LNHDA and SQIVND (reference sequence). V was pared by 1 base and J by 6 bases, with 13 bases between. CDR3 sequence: CASSIAGTVGEQYF. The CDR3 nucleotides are TGTGCCAGTAGTATAGCCGGGACCGTGGGCGAGCAGTACTTC. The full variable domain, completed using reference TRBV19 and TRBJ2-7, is DGGITQSPKYLFRKEGQNVTLSCEQNLNHDAMYWYRQDPGQGLRLIYYSQIVNDFQKGDIAEGYSVSREKKESFPLTVTSAQKNPTAFYLCASSIAGTVGEQYFGPGTRLTVT.

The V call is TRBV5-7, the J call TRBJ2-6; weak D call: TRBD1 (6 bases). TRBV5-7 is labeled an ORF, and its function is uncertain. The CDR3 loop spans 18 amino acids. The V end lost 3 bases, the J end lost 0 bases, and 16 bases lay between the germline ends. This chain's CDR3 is CASSYWGRGTSGANVLTF. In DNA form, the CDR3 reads TGTGCCAGCAGCTACTGGGGCAGGGGCACCTCTGGGGCCAACGTCCTGACTTTC.

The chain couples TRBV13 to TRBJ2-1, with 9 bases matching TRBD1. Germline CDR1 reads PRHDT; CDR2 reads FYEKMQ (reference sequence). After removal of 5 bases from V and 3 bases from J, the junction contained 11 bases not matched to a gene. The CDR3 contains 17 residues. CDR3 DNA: TGTGCCAGCAGCCTACCACAGGGACAGGGAGACTACAATGAGCAGTTCTTC. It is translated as CASSLPQGQGDYNEQFF.

The CDR3 region has the DNA TGTGCCAGCACTTTCCGATGGGGGCTCGGCGACGAGCAGTACTTC. Protein sequence: CASTFRWGLGDEQYF. The rearrangement links TRBV6-5 to TRBJ2-7; TRBD1 is a possible D gene (6 bases). There are 15 residues in the CDR3. Between the trimmed V and J ends, which lost 7 bases and 5 bases, there was a span of 21 bases. Germline V gene sequence: CDR1 MNHEY, CDR2 SVGAGI.

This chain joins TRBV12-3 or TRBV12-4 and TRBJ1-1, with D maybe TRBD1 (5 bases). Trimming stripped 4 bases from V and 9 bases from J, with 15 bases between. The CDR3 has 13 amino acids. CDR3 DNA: TGTGCCAGCAGTTCCGGGGCTGACCCAAAAGCTTTCTTT. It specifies CASSSGADPKAFF.

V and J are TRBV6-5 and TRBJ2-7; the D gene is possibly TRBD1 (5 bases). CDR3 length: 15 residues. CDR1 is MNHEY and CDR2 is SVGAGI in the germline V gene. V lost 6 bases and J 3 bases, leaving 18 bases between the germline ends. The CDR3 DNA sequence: TGTGCCAGCAGAGGGGCCTTAGGGCAGGGCTACGAGCAGTACTTC. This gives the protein CASRGALGQGYEQYF.

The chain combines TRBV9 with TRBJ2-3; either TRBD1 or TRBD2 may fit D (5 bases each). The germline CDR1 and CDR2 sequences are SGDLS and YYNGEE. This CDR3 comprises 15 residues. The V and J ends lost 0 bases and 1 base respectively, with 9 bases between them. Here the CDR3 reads CASSVDEGRTDTQYF. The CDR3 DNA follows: TGTGCCAGCAGCGTAGATGAGGGACGCACAGATACGCAGTATTTT.

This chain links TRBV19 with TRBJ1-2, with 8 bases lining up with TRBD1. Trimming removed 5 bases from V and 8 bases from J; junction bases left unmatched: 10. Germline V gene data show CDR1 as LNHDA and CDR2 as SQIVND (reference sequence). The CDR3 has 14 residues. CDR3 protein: CASSHRGQESGYTF. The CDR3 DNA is TGTGCCAGTAGTCACCGGGGACAGGAGTCCGGCTACACCTTC.

CDR3 region: CASSAARGEGEKLFF. The CDR3 coding sequence is TGCGCCAGCAGCGCCGCTCGGGGGGAGGGTGAAAAACTGTTTTTT. The chain employs TRBV5-1 and TRBJ1-4; D is possibly TRBD1 (5 bases). V lost 4 bases to trimming and J lost 7 bases, with 17 bases between them. The CDR3 totals 15 residues. Germline-derived CDR1 and CDR2 are SGHRS and YFSETQ.

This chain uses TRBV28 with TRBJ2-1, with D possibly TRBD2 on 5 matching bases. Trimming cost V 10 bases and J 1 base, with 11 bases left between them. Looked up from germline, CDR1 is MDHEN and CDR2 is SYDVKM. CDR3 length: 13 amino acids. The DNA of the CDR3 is TGTGCCAACACGACGGGATCCTACAATGAGCAGTTCTTC. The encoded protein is CANTTGSYNEQFF.